These 12 T cell receptor beta chains originate from one sample sequenced in a study of neurological immune-mediated disorders. TCRdb independently ran MiXCR on the 5' RACE reads; one entry per CDR3 protein. The data contain roughly 60,000 distinct CDR3 sequences, 3.5% of them singletons. The sequenced sample was PBMCs. The receptors were sampled from a woman aged 30 to 39 with multiple sclerosis.

This clonotype has a count of ten or more. CDR3 coding DNA: TGCAGTGCTAGCCAGACTTCAGGGGGCACTAATGAAAAACTGTTTTTT. This encodes CSASQTSGGTNEKLFF. The chain combines TRBV20-1 with TRBJ1-4, with 8 bases lining up with TRBD1. Germline CDR1 and CDR2: DFQATT and SNEGSKA (reference sequence). Trimming cost V 3 bases and J 2 bases; bases outside gene matches: 8. This CDR3 comprises 16 residues.

This clonotype was recorded a few times. The V gene is TRBV5-1, the J gene TRBJ2-1; D not resolved. The length of the CDR3 is 16 residues. The germline gives CDR1 SGHRS, CDR2 YFSETQ. V was shortened by 0 bases and J by 2 bases, with 12 bases between the two germline ends. CDR3 amino acids: CASSLDQCQAYNEQFF. The CDR3 DNA sequence: TGCGCCAGCAGCTTGGACCAGTGCCAGGCCTACAATGAGCAGTTCTTC.

This clonotype showed up many times. The gene calls are TRBV20-1 and TRBJ2-1; D is tentatively TRBD1 or TRBD2 (5 bases each). Trimming left V 2 bases short and J 8 bases short, with 19 bases between. Germline V gene data show CDR1 as DFQATT and CDR2 as SNEGSKA (reference sequence). The CDR3 runs to 15 residues. The CDR3 protein is CSARPPGPAWHEQFF. As DNA, the CDR3 is TGCAGTGCTAGACCCCCGGGACCCGCCTGGCATGAGCAGTTCTTC.

In its sample, this clonotype was seen many times. The rearrangement links TRBV20-1 to TRBJ2-5, with no clear D. The CDR3 sequence is 12 residues long. Germline loops: CDR1 DFQATT, CDR2 SNEGSKA (reference sequence). V lost 3 bases and J 3 bases, leaving 8 bases between the germline ends. In nucleotides, the CDR3 is TGCAGTGCTAGTGGAGTAAAAGAGACCCAGTACTTC. Amino acid sequence: CSASGVKETQYF.

V gene TRBV18 combines with J gene TRBJ1-1, with TRBD1 matching over 8 bases. Germline V lookup: CDR1 KGHSH, CDR2 LQKENI. The CDR3 has 13 amino acids. J was trimmed by 5 bases and V by 6 bases; bases with no gene match: 5. The CDR3 protein is CASSAQGGTEAFF. The CDR3 DNA reads TGTGCCAGCTCTGCACAGGGGGGGACTGAAGCTTTCTTT.

This clonotype has a count of ten or more. This chain links TRBV5-1 with TRBJ2-1; D unresolved. Germline assignment: CDR1 SGHRS and CDR2 YFSETQ. The ends were cut back, 4 bases at V and 4 bases at J, with 9 bases in the middle. The CDR3 consists of 13 residues. CDR3: CASSDYGYNEQFF. For the CDR3, the DNA is TGCGCCAGCAGCGATTATGGTTACAATGAGCAGTTCTTC.

The sample holds many counts of this clonotype. The chain joins TRBV4-1 to TRBJ2-1; D not resolved. This CDR3 has 17 amino acids. Trimming removed 0 bases from V and 1 base from J, with 13 bases in between. Germline V gives CDR1 MGHRA, CDR2 YSYEKL. In DNA form, the CDR3 reads TGCGCCAGCAGCCAAGAATTCTCGACGGTGTCCTACAATGAGCAGTTCTTC. The encoded protein is CASSQEFSTVSYNEQFF.

This clonotype was seen only a few times. As DNA, the CDR3 is TGTGCCATCAGCGGAGGGATGGGACCGATTAATTCACCCCTCCACTTT. Its translation: CAISGGMGPINSPLHF. V gene TRBV10-3 combines with J gene TRBJ1-6, with D perhaps TRBD1 (5 bases). CDR1 ENHRY and CDR2 SYGVKD come from the germline V gene. The CDR3 totals 16 residues. V lost 6 bases to trimming and J lost 6 bases, with 18 bases between them.

This clonotype was observed many times. The gene calls are TRBV6-1 and TRBJ1-2; D is unresolved. The CDR3 is 16 amino acids. The germline gives CDR1 MNHNS, CDR2 SASEGT. V lost 7 bases and J 8 bases, leaving 26 bases between the germline ends. The CDR3 is CASKWGDREFRGGYTF. The CDR3 coding sequence is TGTGCCAGCAAATGGGGTGATCGGGAATTCAGAGGAGGCTACACCTTC.

There are a few counts of this clonotype. This rearrangement joins TRBV18 to TRBJ2-7; 8 nucleotides line up with TRBD1. The CDR3 is 14 residues long. Germline CDR1 is KGHSH and CDR2 is LQKENI. V gave up 5 bases and J gave up 3 bases; unmatched junction bases: 6. CDR3 region: CASSSRDRSYEQYF. In DNA form, the CDR3 reads TGTGCCAGCTCATCCCGGGACAGGAGCTACGAGCAGTACTTC. The full variable domain, rest sourced from reference TRBV18 and TRBJ2-7, is NAGVMQNPRHLVRRRGQEARLRCSPMKGHSHVYWYRQLPEEGLKFMVYLQKENIIDESGMPKERFSAEFPKEGPSILRIQQVVRGDSAAYFCASSSRDRSYEQYFGPGTRLTVT.

This clonotype was recorded at least ten times. This chain uses TRBV14 with TRBJ1-6; a possible D gene is TRBD1 (6 bases). Trimming stripped 3 bases from V and 8 bases from J, with 14 bases between. Germline assignment: CDR1 SGHDN and CDR2 FVKESK. CDR3 size: 15 residues. This CDR3 is CASSQLQGLYSPLHF. The CDR3 DNA reads TGTGCCAGCAGCCAGTTACAGGGATTGTATTCACCCCTCCACTTT.

This clonotype was recorded many times. One end of the junction does not line up with germline, which may come from a read error. The chain links TRBV5-1 to TRBJ1-5, with TRBD1 matching 7 bases. Germline lookup yields CDR1 SGHRS and CDR2 YFSETQ. This CDR3 is 15 amino acids long. The DNA of the CDR3 is TGCGCCAGCAGCCCCGGGACAGAAGGCAATCAGCCCCAGAATTTT. This encodes CASSPGTEGNQPQNF.